The 8 T cell receptor beta chains presented below share a single source sample, sequenced in a study of shared clonotypes between healthy human individuals. Sequencing was performed with immunoSEQ multiplex PCR; in TCRdb, only in-frame clones are kept and a portion is missing. The sample has over a million clones; 75% are singletons. The sequencing input was memory CD4+ T cells sorted from blood. Regarding subset: CD45RA-negative fraction. The receptors were gathered from a man between 18 and 35 years old in good health.

The table lists this clone with a count of one. The chain is built from TRBV7-8 and TRBJ2-1, with 12 nucleotides matching TRBD2. Germline assignment: CDR1 SGHVS and CDR2 FQNEAQ. This CDR3 spans 19 amino acids. With 2 bases clipped from V and 6 bases from J, the junction kept 14 bases outside the gene matches. The CDR3 here is CASSLRGLAGGPIPNEQFF. The CDR3 nucleotides read TGTGCCAGCAGCTTAAGGGGGCTAGCGGGAGGGCCTATACCCAATGAGCAGTTCTTC.

This rearrangement joins TRBV18 to TRBJ2-3; TRBD2 aligns across 8 bases. Germline CDR1 is KGHSH and CDR2 is LQKENI. CDR3 length: 18 amino acids. J gave up 3 bases and V 2 bases, and 13 bases lay outside the gene matches. The CDR3, as DNA: TGTGCCAGCTCACCAAGAAATTTAGCGGGATTAGGGACAGATACGCAGTATTTT. Translating it yields CASSPRNLAGLGTDTQYF.

As for this clone: Relative to the germline gene, one junction end is altered; a read error may explain this. The V and J genes are TRBV7-7 and TRBJ1-4; weak D call: TRBD1 (6 bases). Germline V gives CDR1 SSHAT, CDR2 FNYEAQ (reference sequence). This CDR3 contains 16 residues. The CDR3 spells CASSLRPRQVHEKLFF. The CDR3 DNA is TGTGCTAGCAGCCTTCGACCCCGACAGGTCCATGAAAAACTGTTTTTT.

This clone was found many times. This chain uses TRBV5-4 with TRBJ1-6, with D hard to call. CDR3 length: 17 amino acids. CDR1 is SGHNT, CDR2 YYREEE, per germline (reference sequence). V lost 2 bases, J lost 3 bases, and 15 bases lay in between. In DNA form, the CDR3 reads TGTGCCAGCAGCTTAGGGCTCCGAGAGGACTATAATTCACCCCTCCACTTT. Its protein is CASSLGLREDYNSPLHF.

The V gene is TRBV6-6, the J gene TRBJ1-2; no clear D. Germline values: CDR1 MNHNY, CDR2 SVGAGI (reference sequence). The V end lost 0 bases, the J end lost 8 bases, and 10 bases lay between the germline ends. This CDR3 is 13 amino acids long. The CDR3 region has the DNA TGTGCCAGCAGTTACTCCGTGGGGTCGGGCTACACCTTC. This translates into CASSYSVGSGYTF.

The CDR3 nucleotides read TGTGCCAGCAGTGAAGCAAGGACAGGGGGTACCTACAATGAGCAGTTCTTC. Translation: CASSEARTGGTYNEQFF. The rearrangement joins TRBV6-1 to TRBJ2-1, with 10 bases aligning to TRBD1. Germline trimming cut 0 bases from V and 2 bases from J; bases unmatched to any gene: 4. The CDR3 runs 17 residues. Germline CDR1 is MNHNS and CDR2 is SASEGT.

In this sample, this clone turned up a few times. In nucleotides, the CDR3 is TGTGCCAGTAGTCTTGGGACAGACACTGAAGCTTTCTTT. This translates into CASSLGTDTEAFF. This chain joins TRBV19 and TRBJ1-1; 7 nucleotides match TRBD1. In germline, CDR1 is LNHDA, CDR2 SQIVND (reference sequence). CDR3 length: 13 amino acids. The ends lost 5 bases at V and 3 bases at J; junction bases unmatched: 3.

The chain links TRBV10-3 to TRBJ2-1; D is possibly TRBD2 (6 bases). Germline-derived CDR1 and CDR2 are ENHRY and SYGVKD. Deletions cut 2 bases from V and 9 bases from J, with 17 bases between. The CDR3 runs 15 residues. As DNA, the CDR3 is TGTGCCATCAGTGAGGCCCAGGGAGGATTCAGTGAGCAGTTCTTC. Its protein is CAISEAQGGFSEQFF.